The 29 T cell receptor beta chains listed next were all sequenced from one sample in a study of blood T cell repertoires in COVID-19. Generated by immunoSEQ multiplex PCR, the TCRdb table keeps only in-frame clones and is missing some. The sample contains under 300,000 clones, more than 65% of which appear only once. The specimen sequenced was peripheral blood. The origin of the receptors is a woman aged 40 to 55 who had recovered from COVID-19.

The chain links TRBV6-1 to TRBJ2-7, with 8 bases that match TRBD2. The trim removed 3 bases at V and 3 bases at J, leaving 4 bases unmatched. The CDR3 covers 14 residues. Per the germline V gene, CDR1 is MNHNS and CDR2 is SASEGT. CDR3 region: CASSDSGDIYEQYF. The CDR3 DNA is TGTGCCAGCAGTGATAGCGGGGACATCTACGAGCAGTACTTC.

J is TRBJ2-5 and V is TRBV20-1; D gene uncertain. Trimming removed 5 bases from V and 2 bases from J, with 6 bases in between. The CDR3 extends over 11 amino acids. Germline V gene data show CDR1 as DFQATT and CDR2 as SNEGSKA (reference sequence). As DNA, the CDR3 is TGCAGTGCTGGGCCTCAAGAGACCCAGTACTTC. Encoded protein: CSAGPQETQYF.

The chain joins TRBV7-3 to TRBJ2-7; D remains unclear. The CDR3 covers 14 residues. Between the trimmed V and J ends, which lost 1 base and 5 bases, there was a span of 12 bases. The germline gives CDR1 SGHTA, CDR2 FQGTGA. The CDR3 DNA reads TGTGCCAGCAGCTTAATCCCCAGTTCCCACGAGCAGTACTTC. Its protein product is CASSLIPSSHEQYF.

The chain combines TRBV4-3 with TRBJ2-6; D uncertain. Trimming stripped 4 bases from V and 0 bases from J, with 16 bases between. CDR1 and CDR2 from the germline V gene are LGHNA and YSLEER. This CDR3 region has 18 residues. The CDR3 DNA follows: TGCGCCAGCAGCCTTTATATTACCCTTAGCTCTGGGGCCAACGTCCTGACTTTC. Its translation: CASSLYITLSSGANVLTF.

The CDR3 DNA reads TGTGCCAGCACAGGACAGTTCAATCAGCCCCAGCATTTT. Residues: CASTGQFNQPQHF. This rearrangement joins TRBV12-3 or TRBV12-4 to TRBJ1-5; possible D gene TRBD1, 6 bases. With 7 bases removed from V and 3 bases from J, the gap between germline ends came to 10 bases. The CDR3 has 13 amino acids.

V and J are TRBV3-1 (or the pseudogene TRBV3-2) and TRBJ1-2; perhaps TRBD1 as D (5 bases). The length of the CDR3 is 13 residues. Germline values: CDR1 LGHDT, CDR2 YNNKEL (reference sequence). V lost 3 bases and J lost 3, with 8 bases in between. CDR3 in amino acids: CASSQDTDYGYTF. Written as DNA, the CDR3 is TGTGCCAGCAGCCAGGACACCGACTATGGCTACACCTTC.

The chain uses TRBV18 and TRBJ2-7; D is ambiguous. This CDR3 has 16 amino acids. The germline V gene encodes CDR1 KGHSH and CDR2 LQKENI. V was shortened by 4 bases and J by 2 bases, with 18 bases between the two germline ends. In DNA form, the CDR3 reads TGTGCCAGCTCACTCGCATCCGCGGCGACCACCTACGAGCAGTACTTC. It is translated as CASSLASAATTYEQYF.

The gene calls are TRBV9 and TRBJ1-6, with TRBD1 matching 8 bases. This CDR3 is 15 amino acids long. CDR1 is SGDLS and CDR2 is YYNGEE in the germline V gene. Trimming cost V 0 bases and J 4 bases; bases outside gene matches: 0. The CDR3 DNA follows: TGTGCCAGCAGCGTAGGACAGGGGTATAATTCACCCCTCCACTTT. Protein product: CASSVGQGYNSPLHF.

Turning to this clone: This same CDR3 is encoded by further DNA sequences in the sample. The rearrangement joins TRBV12-3 or TRBV12-4 to TRBJ1-5, with TRBD1 matching over 7 bases. Trimming cost V 2 bases and J 5 bases; bases outside gene matches: 0. The CDR3 consists of 13 residues. The CDR3: CASSLTGDQPQHF. CDR3 coding DNA: TGTGCCAGCAGTTTAACAGGGGATCAGCCCCAGCATTTT.

The CDR3 loop is CASSHGTGGQPQHF. DNA of the CDR3: TGTGCCAGCAGTCACGGGACAGGGGGTCAGCCCCAGCATTTT. The J gene is TRBJ1-5, the V gene TRBV6-2 or TRBV6-3, with 11 bases fitting TRBD1. CDR3 size: 14 residues. From germline, CDR1 is MNHEY and CDR2 SVGEGT. Losses at the gene ends were 5 bases for V and 6 bases for J; bases not matched to a gene: 3.

This rearrangement joins TRBV19 to TRBJ1-1; D perhaps matches TRBD1 (5 bases). In germline, CDR1 is LNHDA, CDR2 SQIVND (reference sequence). The V gene lost 5 bases and the J gene lost 9 bases, with 16 bases spanning the gap. The CDR3 runs to 13 residues. The CDR3 sequence: CASSRIDSPKAFF. The CDR3 nucleotides are TGTGCCAGTAGTCGTATAGACAGTCCTAAAGCTTTCTTT.

Note on this clone: The junction departs from germline at one end; a sequencing error may be responsible. CDR3 nucleotides: TGTGCCAGCAGCTTATCTCCCCCGGGGACTCAAGGGACCCAGTACTTC. Translating it yields CASSLSPPGTQGTQYF. This chain uses TRBV7-2 with TRBJ2-5; TRBD2 might be the D (6 bases). The CDR3 is made up of 16 amino acids. Germline lookup yields CDR1 SGHTA and CDR2 FQGNSA.

This chain links TRBV13 with TRBJ2-2; D perhaps matches TRBD1 (6 bases). Trimming shortened V by 2 bases and J by 0 bases, and 10 bases separated the two germline ends. CDR3 size: 16 residues. The germline CDR1 and CDR2 sequences are PRHDT and FYEKMQ (reference sequence). CDR3 residues: CASSLSAGANTGELFF. CDR3 DNA sequence: TGTGCCAGCAGCTTATCGGCAGGGGCGAACACCGGGGAGCTGTTTTTT. The full variable domain, in which reference TRBV13 and TRBJ2-2 provide the parts outside the CDR3, is AAGVIQSPRHLIKEKRETATLKCYPIPRHDTVYWYQQGPGQDPQFLISFYEKMQSDKGSIPDRFSAQQFSDYHSELNMSSLELGDSALYFCASSLSAGANTGELFFGEGSRLTVL.

This clone was picked up a small number of times. The CDR3 DNA is TGTGCCAGCAGCTCCGAAGAGGGCTCCTATAATTCACCCCTCCACTTT. Translated, it gives CASSSEEGSYNSPLHF. J is TRBJ1-6 and V is TRBV11-3; the D is unclear. Trimming pared 4 bases from V and 0 bases from J, leaving 10 bases between. Germline CDR1 is SGHNT and CDR2 is YENEEA. The CDR3 is made up of 16 amino acids.

The chain has TRBV3-1 (or the pseudogene TRBV3-2) and TRBJ1-3; D is uncertain. CDR3 length: 16 residues. Trimming left V 4 bases short and J 0 bases short, with 13 bases between. CDR1 and CDR2 from the germline V gene are LGHDT and YNNKEL (reference sequence). The CDR3 protein is CASSLLVPTSGNTIYF. CDR3 DNA: TGTGCCAGCAGCCTCCTAGTCCCTACCTCTGGAAACACCATATATTTT.

This chain uses TRBV7-2 with TRBJ2-5; D gene unclear. Trimming took off 2 bases at V and 2 bases at J, with 9 bases between the two ends. The CDR3 consists of 14 residues. Germline lookup yields CDR1 SGHTA and CDR2 FQGNSA. The DNA of the CDR3 is TGTGCCAGCAGCTTACAATACAGACAAGAGACCCAGTACTTC. This sequence encodes CASSLQYRQETQYF.

The chain combines TRBV19 with TRBJ2-5; no clear D gene. This CDR3 region has 13 residues. Germline V gene data show CDR1 as LNHDA and CDR2 as SQIVND (reference sequence). With 5 bases removed from V and 1 base from J, the gap between germline ends came to 8 bases. CDR3 in amino acids: CASSPPGQETQYF. CDR3 nucleotide sequence: TGTGCCAGTAGTCCCCCCGGCCAAGAGACCCAGTACTTC.

V and J are TRBV7-2 and TRBJ2-4; TRBD1 is a possible D gene (5 bases). Trimming removed 1 base from V and 6 bases from J, with 13 bases in between. This CDR3 contains 15 residues. Germline values: CDR1 SGHTA, CDR2 FQGNSA. The CDR3 protein is CASSLVGRERNIQYF. CDR3 DNA sequence: TGTGCCAGCAGCTTAGTAGGCAGGGAAAGAAACATTCAGTACTTC.

Concerning this clone: At the DNA level, this CDR3 is encoded by other sequences in the same sample as well. The genes are TRBV7-8 and TRBJ1-1; tentatively, D is TRBD1 (5 bases). The CDR3 loop spans 14 amino acids. Germline CDR1 and CDR2: SGHVS and FQNEAQ. With 5 bases removed from V and 1 base from J, the gap between germline ends came to 11 bases. The DNA of the CDR3 is TGTGCCAGCAGCCCACGGGGGGGGAACACTGAAGCTTTCTTT. Translated: CASSPRGGNTEAFF. The whole variable domain, remainder taken from reference TRBV7-8 and TRBJ1-1, is GAGVSQSPRYKVAKRGQDVALRCDPISGHVSLFWYQQALGQGPEFLTYFQNEAQLDKSGLPSDRFFAERPEGSVSTLKIQRTQQEDSAVYLCASSPRGGNTEAFFGQGTRLTVV.

The chain combines TRBV7-2 with TRBJ2-1; 10 bases are a match to TRBD1. Losses at the gene ends were 2 bases for V and 4 bases for J; bases not matched to a gene: 5. Per germline, CDR1 SGHTA and CDR2 FQGNSA. The CDR3 runs 16 residues. The CDR3 sequence: CASSLQPGQGYNEQFF. Here the CDR3 DNA reads TGTGCCAGCAGCTTACAACCGGGACAGGGGTACAATGAGCAGTTCTTC. The complete variable domain, with remaining parts taken from reference TRBV7-2 and TRBJ2-1, reads GAGVSQSPSNKVTEKGKDVELRCDPISGHTALYWYRQSLGQGLEFLIYFQGNSAPDKSGLPSDRFSAERTGGSVSTLTIQRTQQEDSAVYLCASSLQPGQGYNEQFFGPGTRLTVL.

The chain carries TRBV5-1 and TRBJ1-1; no definite D call. Germline V lookup: CDR1 SGHRS, CDR2 YFSETQ. V was clipped by 5 bases and J by 2 bases, with 16 bases between them. This CDR3 has 15 amino acids. The CDR3 DNA is TGCGCCAGCAGGGACTTAACCGCTGGAAACACTGAAGCTTTCTTT. It is translated as CASRDLTAGNTEAFF.

CDR3 bases: TGTGCCAGCAAAAATCCCGGGACAGGTCTAGGCTACACCTTC. The encoded protein is CASKNPGTGLGYTF. The chain employs TRBV28 and TRBJ1-2; 8 bases fit TRBD1. After removal of 7 bases from V and 8 bases from J, the junction contained 12 bases not matched to a gene. Germline V gives CDR1 MDHEN, CDR2 SYDVKM. The CDR3 has 14 amino acids.

V is TRBV7-9 and J is TRBJ2-5; D is perhaps TRBD1 (5 bases). This CDR3 comprises 13 residues. The germline CDR1 and CDR2 sequences are SEHNR and FQNEAQ (reference sequence). The V gene lost 0 bases and the J gene lost 7 bases, with 9 bases spanning the gap. For the CDR3, the DNA is TGTGCCAGCAGCTTAGCAGGGGAAGGGACCCAGTACTTC. It codes for CASSLAGEGTQYF.

The V gene is TRBV7-2, the J gene TRBJ1-1; D is perhaps TRBD1 (5 bases). The V end was cut by 5 bases, the J end by 4 bases, with 11 bases between. There are 13 residues in the CDR3. The germline V gene encodes CDR1 SGHTA and CDR2 FQGNSA. DNA of the CDR3: TGTGCCAGCAGCCCTAGTCAGGGCACTGAAGCTTTCTTT. Amino acids: CASSPSQGTEAFF.

The V gene is TRBV6-5, the J gene TRBJ2-2, with 9 bases lining up with TRBD2. The CDR3 has 14 residues. Germline V gene data show CDR1 as MNHEY and CDR2 as SVGAGI. Losses at the gene ends were 10 bases for V and 4 bases for J; bases not matched to a gene: 7. DNA of the CDR3: TGTGCCACCAAGCGGGGGGCCCTCACCGGGGAGCTGTTTTTT. As protein: CATKRGALTGELFF.

This chain connects TRBV11-3 to TRBJ1-2; D remains ambiguous. V lost 4 bases and J lost 4, with 13 bases in between. The CDR3 runs 14 residues. The germline gives CDR1 SGHNT, CDR2 YENEEA. CDR3 nucleotide sequence: TGTGCCAGCAGCTCCGGGGATTTGCGCTATGGCTACACCTTC. As protein: CASSSGDLRYGYTF.

The rearrangement uses TRBV5-8 and TRBJ1-4; 7 nucleotides line up with TRBD1. The CDR3 loop spans 15 amino acids. Germline V gene sequence: CDR1 SGHTS, CDR2 YDEGEE. Losses at the gene ends were 0 bases for V and 7 bases for J; bases not matched to a gene: 6. CDR3 coding DNA: TGTGCCAGCAGCTTGGGGGACAGCCGGGGTGAAAAACTGTTTTTT. Translating gives CASSLGDSRGEKLFF. Together with reference TRBV5-8 and TRBJ1-4, the CDR3 gives the full variable domain: EAGVTQSPTHLIKTRGQQATLRCSPISGHTSVYWYQQALGLGLQFLLWYDEGEERNRGNFPPRFSGRQFPNYSSELNVNALELEDSALYLCASSLGDSRGEKLFFGSGTQLSVL.

To note about this clone: The sample contains more than one DNA sequence encoding this CDR3. This sequence joins TRBV11-2 and TRBJ2-5, with D possibly TRBD2 on 7 matching bases. V lost 1 base and J 5 bases, leaving 14 bases between the germline ends. Germline V gives CDR1 SGHAT, CDR2 FQNNGV. The CDR3 is 15 amino acids. The CDR3 DNA sequence: TGTGCCAGCAGCTTAGTCGGGGGGCTAGGGGAGACCCAGTACTTC. Residues: CASSLVGGLGETQYF.

The J gene is TRBJ1-1, the V gene TRBV19; D remains ambiguous. Per the germline V gene, CDR1 is LNHDA and CDR2 is SQIVND (reference sequence). Between the trimmed V and J ends, which lost 5 bases and 5 bases, there was a span of 18 bases. This CDR3 has 15 residues. The CDR3 sequence is CASSSDSGGFTEAFF. The DNA of the CDR3 is TGTGCCAGTAGTTCGGACTCAGGAGGGTTTACTGAAGCTTTCTTT.